This T cell receptor beta chain is from a study of T cell changes during pregnancy in multiple sclerosis. Germline values: CDR1 MNHEY, CDR2 SVGAGI. Trimming left V 6 bases short and J 2 bases short, with 10 bases between. This CDR3 comprises 13 residues. Profiled with immunoSEQ multiplex PCR; TCRdb holds only in-frame clones, not every one. This table has about 64,000 clones, over 85% appearing once. This sequence was found in a female donor with multiple sclerosis, enrolled in a pregnancy study. Sequenced here: peripheral blood, sampled in the second trimester of pregnancy. The V gene is TRBV6-5, the J gene TRBJ2-5; D is unresolved. CDR3: CASRLDTQETQYF. CDR3 nucleotide sequence: TGTGCCAGCAGACTTGACACTCAAGAGACCCAGTACTTC.